The 8 T cell receptor beta chains reported below all come from one sample, sequenced in a study of blood T cell repertoires in COVID-19. TCRdb's table, derived via immunoSEQ multiplex PCR, lists solely in-frame clones and lacks some. The sample holds 90,000 to 110,000 clones, roughly 85% seen once. Sequencing was performed on peripheral blood. Receptors were obtained from a woman in her sixties or seventies with acute or convalescent COVID-19.

This rearrangement joins TRBV5-4 to TRBJ2-1; D possibly corresponds to TRBD1 (6 bases). CDR1 is SGHNT and CDR2 is YYREEE in the germline V gene (reference sequence). The germline V and J ends were trimmed by 5 bases and 8 bases, with 17 bases remaining between them. This CDR3 comprises 14 residues. For the CDR3, the DNA is TGTGCCAGCAGTTTGCAACAGGGTAGCCATGAGCAGTTCTTC. Translated, it gives CASSLQQGSHEQFF.

This clone has only one observation. This sequence joins TRBV4-3 and TRBJ1-6; D is undetermined. V lost 0 bases and J lost 0, with 9 bases in between. Germline V gives CDR1 LGHNA, CDR2 YSLEER. CDR3 size: 17 residues. Written as DNA, the CDR3 is TGCGCCAGCAGCCAAGAGATATCGAGCTCCTATAATTCACCCCTCCACTTT. This codes for CASSQEISSSYNSPLHF.

The chain employs TRBV4-1 and TRBJ2-7; 7 positions agree with TRBD1. The CDR3 runs 14 residues. After removal of 2 bases from V and 2 bases from J, the junction contained 3 bases not matched to a gene. Germline lookup yields CDR1 MGHRA and CDR2 YSYEKL. The CDR3 sequence: CASSQRDRAYEQYF. The CDR3 DNA reads TGCGCCAGCAGCCAACGGGACAGAGCCTACGAGCAGTACTTC.

This rearrangement joins TRBV10-2 to TRBJ2-1; D gene unclear. This CDR3 is built from 11 residues. The germline gives CDR1 WSHSY, CDR2 SAAADI. Deletions cut 10 bases from V and 10 bases from J, with 14 bases between. For the CDR3, the DNA is TGCGCCACCAAAGTAGCCTGGGAGCAGTTCTTC. This encodes CATKVAWEQFF.

The chain employs TRBV19 and TRBJ2-5, with D tentatively TRBD2 (5 bases). Germline V gene lookup returns CDR1 LNHDA and CDR2 SQIVND (reference sequence). Trimming took off 3 bases at V and 5 bases at J, with 10 bases between the two ends. The CDR3 totals 13 residues. CDR3 DNA: TGTGCCAGTAGTATTGGGCAGCGGGAGACCCAGTACTTC. It translates to CASSIGQRETQYF.

The genes are TRBV28 and TRBJ1-2, with D tentatively TRBD1 (6 bases). The germline V and J ends were trimmed by 6 bases and 8 bases, with 22 bases remaining between them. The germline gives CDR1 MDHEN, CDR2 SYDVKM. The CDR3 is made up of 15 amino acids. CDR3 coding DNA: TGTGCCAGCAGCCTGGGGGCCGAAAGTTCGGGCGGCTACACCTTC. Translating gives CASSLGAESSGGYTF.

The J gene is TRBJ2-5, the V gene TRBV9, with 12 positions matching TRBD2. Germline CDR1 is SGDLS and CDR2 is YYNGEE. The length of the CDR3 is 17 residues. The trim removed 4 bases at V and 5 bases at J, leaving 12 bases unmatched. The CDR3 protein is CASSSGGLAGGPETQYF. DNA of the CDR3: TGTGCCAGCAGCTCAGGAGGGCTAGCGGGGGGGCCTGAGACCCAGTACTTC.

The chain couples TRBV10-3 to TRBJ1-1; D gene ambiguous. V gave up 3 bases and J gave up 1 base, with 6 bases separating them. This CDR3 has 13 residues. Germline CDR1 ENHRY, CDR2 SYGVKD. The CDR3 spells CAISDWANTEAFF. For the CDR3, the DNA is TGTGCCATCAGTGATTGGGCGAACACTGAAGCTTTCTTT.